The clone carrying this T cell receptor beta chain was seen more than once but under ten times. This sample is drawn from a study of early T cells in non-severe SARS-CoV-2 infection. Study-level background: Chains were unpaired, as sequencing was done on bulk RNA from unsorted whole blood.

Unmatched junction bases numbered 9, after V lost 6 bases and J lost 4 bases. From germline, CDR1 is WSHSY and CDR2 SAAADI. The CDR3 sequence is 15 residues long. In the library, individual cDNA molecules carried attached unique molecular identifiers. TCRdb reprocessed the 5' RACE reads via MiXCR and lists one record per CDR3 protein. The sample consists of about 55,000 distinct CDR3 sequences, under 8.5% of them appearing once. This rearrangement joins TRBV10-2 to TRBJ2-7, with 10 bases lining up with TRBD1. This receptor was obtained from an adult who was a healthcare worker with PCR-confirmed SARS-CoV-2 infection or an uninfected control (not recorded which). The input for sequencing was whole blood, taken at baseline. CDR3 residues: CASRPRDRGLYEQYF. Here the CDR3 DNA reads TGCGCCAGCAGACCCCGGGACAGGGGTTTGTACGAGCAGTACTTC.